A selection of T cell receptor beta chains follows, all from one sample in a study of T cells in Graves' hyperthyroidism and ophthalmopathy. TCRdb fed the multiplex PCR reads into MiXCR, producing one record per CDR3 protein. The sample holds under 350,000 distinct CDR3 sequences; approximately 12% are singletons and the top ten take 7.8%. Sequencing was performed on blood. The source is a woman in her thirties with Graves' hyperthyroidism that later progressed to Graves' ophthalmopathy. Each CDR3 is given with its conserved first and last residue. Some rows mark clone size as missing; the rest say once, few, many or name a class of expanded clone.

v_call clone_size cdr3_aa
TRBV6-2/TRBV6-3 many CASSRRPTKVDYEQYF
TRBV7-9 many CASSLEGGPGHEQYF
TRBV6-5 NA CASSSDRSYQPQHF
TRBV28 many CASSRQGRGEQYF
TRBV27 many CASSLWGSRDTQYF
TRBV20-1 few CSAKLNEQFF
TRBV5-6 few CASSLAGQFYEQYF
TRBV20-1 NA CSASGKSRLIAQYF
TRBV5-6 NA CASSRKGLVSTDTQYF
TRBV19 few CASSFRDRVETQYF
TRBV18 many CASSRPKGNGEQFF
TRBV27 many CASSLGPAGGSDGYTF
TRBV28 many CASSPVGGGPQPQHF
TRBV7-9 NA CASSSARDPHEKLFF
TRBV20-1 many CSAREPSKYEQYF
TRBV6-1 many CASSRLGGNTGELFF
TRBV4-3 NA CASSQEQGTYNEQFF
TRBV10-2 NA CASGGGPANEQFF
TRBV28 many CASRTGQFNQPQHF
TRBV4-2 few CASSQEGTSGSYEQYF
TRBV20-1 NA CSATNPTVVYGYTF
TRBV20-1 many CSASGSAPYEQYF
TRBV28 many CASSFQGAANYGYTF
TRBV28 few CASSLLTLRNTEAFF
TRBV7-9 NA CASSAWLVVGDTQYF
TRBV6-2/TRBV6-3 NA CASSYRRALPYEQYF
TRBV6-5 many CASSYEATSGGELFF
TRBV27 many CASSLSTTYTEAFF
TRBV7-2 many CASSLRASGTDTQYF
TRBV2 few CASTKQGTTNEKLFF
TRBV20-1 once CSVFGRAFPDNEKLFF
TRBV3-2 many CASSRRQFF
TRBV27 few CASSIRVAGGPGNEQFF
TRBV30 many CAWSPRAPFLAGGLQETQYF
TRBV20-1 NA CSARATGVAGGTQYF
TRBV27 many CATLSSSYEQYF
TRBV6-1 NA CASSLSFVTDTQYF
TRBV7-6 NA CASSLWTSGTPTQYF
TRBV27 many CASSPGTSGVYEQYF
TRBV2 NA CASSWDSGRVLSCEQYF
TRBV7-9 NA CASSLEPGISLTRETQYF
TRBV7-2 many CASSFGTSNSYEQYF
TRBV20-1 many CSAMTASTDTQYF
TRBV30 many CAWSVQGLATNEKLFF
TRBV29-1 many CSVSLTSGRGDTQYF
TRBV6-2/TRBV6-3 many CASRDRGDNQPQHF
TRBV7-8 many CASSYGQGKTQYF
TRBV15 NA CATSRDRGQGPRTEAFF
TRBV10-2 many CASSESEFNEQFF
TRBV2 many CASTPQGKVGYEQYF
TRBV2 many CASSPDGLYRNTIYF
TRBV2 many CASSEGGQARGYTF
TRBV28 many CAGSSGTGGEGYTF